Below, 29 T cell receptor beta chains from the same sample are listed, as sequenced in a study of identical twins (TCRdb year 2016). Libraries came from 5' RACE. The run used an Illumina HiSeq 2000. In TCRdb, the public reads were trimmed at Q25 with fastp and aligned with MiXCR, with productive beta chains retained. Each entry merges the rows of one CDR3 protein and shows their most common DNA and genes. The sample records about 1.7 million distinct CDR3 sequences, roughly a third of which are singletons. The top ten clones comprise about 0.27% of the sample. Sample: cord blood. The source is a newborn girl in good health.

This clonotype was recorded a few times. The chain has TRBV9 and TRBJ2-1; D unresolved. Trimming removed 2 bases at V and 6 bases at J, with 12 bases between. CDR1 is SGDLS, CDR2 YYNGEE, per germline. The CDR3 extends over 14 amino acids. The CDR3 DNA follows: TGTGCCAGCAGCGTCCGGCCCCGTGTCAATGAGCAGTTCTTC. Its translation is CASSVRPRVNEQFF.

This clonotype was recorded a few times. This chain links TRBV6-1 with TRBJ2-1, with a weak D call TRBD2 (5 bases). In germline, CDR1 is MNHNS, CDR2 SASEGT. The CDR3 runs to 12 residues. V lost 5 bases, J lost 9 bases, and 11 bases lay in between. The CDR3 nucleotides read TGTGCCAGCAGTCCTACTAGTCCTGAGCAGTTCTTC. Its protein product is CASSPTSPEQFF.

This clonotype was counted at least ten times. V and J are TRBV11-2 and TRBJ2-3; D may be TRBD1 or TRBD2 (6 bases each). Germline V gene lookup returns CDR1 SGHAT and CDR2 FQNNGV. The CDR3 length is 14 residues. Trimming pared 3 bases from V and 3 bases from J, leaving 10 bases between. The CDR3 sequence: CASSLTRGTDTQYF. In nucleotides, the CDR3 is TGTGCCAGCAGCTTGACTAGGGGGACAGATACGCAGTATTTT.

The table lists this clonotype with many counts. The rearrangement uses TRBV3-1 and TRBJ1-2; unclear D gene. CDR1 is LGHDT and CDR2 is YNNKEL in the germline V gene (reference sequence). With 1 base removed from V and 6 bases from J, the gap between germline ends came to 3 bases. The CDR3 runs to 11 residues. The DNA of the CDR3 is TGTGCCAGCAGCCAAGGGGATGGCTACACCTTC. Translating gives CASSQGDGYTF.

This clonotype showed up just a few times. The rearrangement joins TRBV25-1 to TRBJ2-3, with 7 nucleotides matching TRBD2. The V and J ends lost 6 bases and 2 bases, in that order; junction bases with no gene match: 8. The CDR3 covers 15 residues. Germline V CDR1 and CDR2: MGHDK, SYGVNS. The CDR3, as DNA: TGTGCCAGCAGCATATGGGGGGGTAACACAGATACGCAGTATTTT. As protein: CASSIWGGNTDTQYF.

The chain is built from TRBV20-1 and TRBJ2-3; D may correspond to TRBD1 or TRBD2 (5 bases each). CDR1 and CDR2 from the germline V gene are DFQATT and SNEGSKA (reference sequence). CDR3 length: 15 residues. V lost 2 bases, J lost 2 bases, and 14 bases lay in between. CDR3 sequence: CSARPLGVITDTQYF. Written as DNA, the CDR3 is TGCAGTGCTAGACCCCTGGGGGTAATCACAGATACGCAGTATTTT.

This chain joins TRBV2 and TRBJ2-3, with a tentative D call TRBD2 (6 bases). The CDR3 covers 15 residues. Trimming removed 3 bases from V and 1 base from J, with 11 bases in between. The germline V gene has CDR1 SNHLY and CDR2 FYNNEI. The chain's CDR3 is CASSDLGGRTDTQYF. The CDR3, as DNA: TGTGCCAGCAGTGACCTCGGGGGTCGCACAGATACGCAGTATTTT.

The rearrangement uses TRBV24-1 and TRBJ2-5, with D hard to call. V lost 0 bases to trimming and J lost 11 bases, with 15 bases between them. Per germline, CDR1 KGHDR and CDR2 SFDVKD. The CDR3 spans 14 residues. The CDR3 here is CATSDLNRHNEQYF. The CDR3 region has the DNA TGTGCCACCAGTGATTTGAACCGCCACAATGAGCAGTACTTC.

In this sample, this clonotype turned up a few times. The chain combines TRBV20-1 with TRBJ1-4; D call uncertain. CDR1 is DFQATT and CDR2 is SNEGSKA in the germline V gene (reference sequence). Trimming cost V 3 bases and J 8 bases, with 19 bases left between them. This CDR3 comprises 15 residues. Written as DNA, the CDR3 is TGCAGTGCTAGCCCACAAGCGGGGATAAGCGAAAAACTGTTTTTT. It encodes CSASPQAGISEKLFF.

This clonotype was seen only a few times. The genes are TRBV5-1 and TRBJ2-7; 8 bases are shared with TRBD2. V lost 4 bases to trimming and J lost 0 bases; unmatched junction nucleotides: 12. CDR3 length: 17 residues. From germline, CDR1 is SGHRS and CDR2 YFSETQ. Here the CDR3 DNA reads TGCGCCAGCAGCGGCCCCGGGGGGGCGCGTAGCTCCTACGAGCAGTACTTC. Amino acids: CASSGPGGARSSYEQYF.

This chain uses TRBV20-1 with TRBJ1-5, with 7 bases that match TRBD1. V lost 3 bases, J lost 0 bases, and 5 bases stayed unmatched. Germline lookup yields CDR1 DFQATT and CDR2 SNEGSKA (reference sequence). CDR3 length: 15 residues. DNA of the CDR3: TGCAGTGCTAGCCAGGACAGGTATAGCAATCAGCCCCAGCATTTT. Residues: CSASQDRYSNQPQHF.

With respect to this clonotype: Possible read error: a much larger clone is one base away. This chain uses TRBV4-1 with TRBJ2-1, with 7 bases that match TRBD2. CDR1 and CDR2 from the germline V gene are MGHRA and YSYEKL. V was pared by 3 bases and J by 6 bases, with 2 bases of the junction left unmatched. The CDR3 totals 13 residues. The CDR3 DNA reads TGCGCCAGCAGCCACGGGACTACCAATGAGCAGTTCTTC. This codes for CASSHGTTNEQFF.

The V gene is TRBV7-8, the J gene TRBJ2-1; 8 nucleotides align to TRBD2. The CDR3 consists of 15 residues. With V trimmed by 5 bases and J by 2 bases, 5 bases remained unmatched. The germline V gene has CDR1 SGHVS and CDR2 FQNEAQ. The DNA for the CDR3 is TGTGCCAGCAGCCAGCGGGAGAGCGCCTACAATGAGCAGTTCTTC. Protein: CASSQRESAYNEQFF.

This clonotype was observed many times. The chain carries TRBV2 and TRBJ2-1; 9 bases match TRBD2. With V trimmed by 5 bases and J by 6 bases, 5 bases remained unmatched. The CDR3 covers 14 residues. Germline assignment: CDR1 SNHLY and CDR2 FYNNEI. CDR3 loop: CASSSGTSPNEQFF. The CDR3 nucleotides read TGTGCCAGCAGTTCCGGGACTAGCCCCAATGAGCAGTTCTTC.

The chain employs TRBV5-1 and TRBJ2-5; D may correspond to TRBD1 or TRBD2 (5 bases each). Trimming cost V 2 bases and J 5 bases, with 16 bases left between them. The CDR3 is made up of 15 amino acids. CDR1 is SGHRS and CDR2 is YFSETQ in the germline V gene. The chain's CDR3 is CASSFSGFEGETQYF. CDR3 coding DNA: TGCGCCAGCAGCTTTTCAGGGTTTGAGGGGGAGACCCAGTACTTC.

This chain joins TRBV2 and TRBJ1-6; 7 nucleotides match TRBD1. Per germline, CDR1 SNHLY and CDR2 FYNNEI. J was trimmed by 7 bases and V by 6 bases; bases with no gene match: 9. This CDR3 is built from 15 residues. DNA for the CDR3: TGTGCCAGCAGACCCCGGGACAGTCGCAATTCACCCCTCCACTTT. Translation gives CASRPRDSRNSPLHF.

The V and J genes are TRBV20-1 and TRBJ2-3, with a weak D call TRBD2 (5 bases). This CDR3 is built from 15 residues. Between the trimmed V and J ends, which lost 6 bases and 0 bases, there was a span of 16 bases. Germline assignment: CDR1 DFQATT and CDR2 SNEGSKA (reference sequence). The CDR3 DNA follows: TGCAGTGCCCCGGGGTTGGGGAAAAGCACAGATACGCAGTATTTT. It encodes CSAPGLGKSTDTQYF.

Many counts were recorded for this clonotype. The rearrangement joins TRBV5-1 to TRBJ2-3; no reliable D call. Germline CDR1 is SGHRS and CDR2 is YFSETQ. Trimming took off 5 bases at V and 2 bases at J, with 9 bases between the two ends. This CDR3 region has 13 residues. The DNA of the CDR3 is TGCGCCAGCAGACCGGTGGTCACAGATACGCAGTATTTT. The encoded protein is CASRPVVTDTQYF.

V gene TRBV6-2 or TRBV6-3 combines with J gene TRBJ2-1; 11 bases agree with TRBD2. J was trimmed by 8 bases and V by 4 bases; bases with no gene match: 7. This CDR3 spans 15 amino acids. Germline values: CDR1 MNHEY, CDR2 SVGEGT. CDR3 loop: CASSFPGLAVYEQFF. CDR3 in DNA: TGTGCCAGCAGTTTCCCGGGACTAGCGGTATATGAGCAGTTCTTC.

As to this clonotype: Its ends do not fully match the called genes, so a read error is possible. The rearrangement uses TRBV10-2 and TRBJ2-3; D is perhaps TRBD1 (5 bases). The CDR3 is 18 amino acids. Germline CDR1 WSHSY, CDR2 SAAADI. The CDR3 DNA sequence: TGCACCAGCAGTGAGTCGGTCTCCCAGGGTACTAGCACAGATACGCAGTATTTT. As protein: CTSSESVSQGTSTDTQYF.

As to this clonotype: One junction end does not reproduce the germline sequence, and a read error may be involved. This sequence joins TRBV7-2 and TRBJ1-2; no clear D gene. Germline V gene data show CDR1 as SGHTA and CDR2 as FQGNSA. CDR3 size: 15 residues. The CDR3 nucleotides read TGTTCCAGCAGCTTAGACGAGCGGCGGCTTAATGGCTACACCTTC. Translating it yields CSSSLDERRLNGYTF.

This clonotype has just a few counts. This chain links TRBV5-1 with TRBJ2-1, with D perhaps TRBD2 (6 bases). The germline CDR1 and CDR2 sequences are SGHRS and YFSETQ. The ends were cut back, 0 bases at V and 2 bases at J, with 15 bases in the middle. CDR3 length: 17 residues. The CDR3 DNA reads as TGCGCCAGCAGCTTGGTCGCTAGCGTTGGAACCTACAATGAGCAGTTCTTC. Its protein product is CASSLVASVGTYNEQFF.

This CDR3 is CASSYPLHRGEETQYF. The CDR3 DNA reads as TGTGCCAGCAGTTATCCCTTACATAGGGGAGAAGAGACCCAGTACTTC. The rearrangement links TRBV6-5 to TRBJ2-5, with D perhaps matching TRBD1 or TRBD2 (5 bases each). Germline lookup yields CDR1 MNHEY and CDR2 SVGAGI. Trimming stripped 3 bases from V and 3 bases from J, with 17 bases between. This CDR3 has 16 residues.

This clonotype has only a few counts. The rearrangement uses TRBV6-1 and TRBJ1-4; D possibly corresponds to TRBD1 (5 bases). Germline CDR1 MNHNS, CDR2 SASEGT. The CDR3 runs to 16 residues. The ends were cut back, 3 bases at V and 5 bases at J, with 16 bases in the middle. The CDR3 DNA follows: TGTGCCAGCAGTGACAGCCTTCGACAGAGAAATGAAAAACTGTTTTTT. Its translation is CASSDSLRQRNEKLFF.

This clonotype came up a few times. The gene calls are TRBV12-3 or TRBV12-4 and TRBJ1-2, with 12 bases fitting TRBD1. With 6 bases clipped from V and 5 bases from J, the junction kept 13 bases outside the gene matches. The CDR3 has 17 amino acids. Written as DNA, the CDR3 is TGTGCCAGCAGAGCCTCCCCGGGACAGGGGGCAGTATATGGCTACACCTTC. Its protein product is CASRASPGQGAVYGYTF.

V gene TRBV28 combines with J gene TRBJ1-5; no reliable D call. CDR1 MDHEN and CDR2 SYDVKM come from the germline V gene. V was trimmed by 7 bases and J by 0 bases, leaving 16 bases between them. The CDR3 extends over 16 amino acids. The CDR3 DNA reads TGTGCCAGCACCGATCGAGACTGGGATAGCAATCAGCCCCAGCATTTT. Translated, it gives CASTDRDWDSNQPQHF. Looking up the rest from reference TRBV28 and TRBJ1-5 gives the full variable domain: DVKVTQSSRYLVKRTGEKVFLECVQDMDHENMFWYRQDPGLGLRLIYFSYDVKMKEKGDIPEGYSVSREKKERFSLILESASTNQTSMYLCASTDRDWDSNQPQHFGDGTRLSIL.

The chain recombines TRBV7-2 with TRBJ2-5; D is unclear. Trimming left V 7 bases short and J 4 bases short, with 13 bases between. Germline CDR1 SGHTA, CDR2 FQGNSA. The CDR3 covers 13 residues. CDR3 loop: CASTPDRVETQYF. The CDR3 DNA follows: TGTGCCAGCACCCCTGACCGGGTAGAGACCCAGTACTTC.

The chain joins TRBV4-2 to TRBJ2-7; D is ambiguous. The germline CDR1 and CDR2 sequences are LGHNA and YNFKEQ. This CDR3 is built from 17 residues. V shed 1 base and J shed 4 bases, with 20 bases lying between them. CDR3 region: CASSQVISIGPPYEQYF. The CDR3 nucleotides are TGTGCCAGCAGCCAAGTAATATCCATAGGGCCTCCTTACGAGCAGTACTTC.

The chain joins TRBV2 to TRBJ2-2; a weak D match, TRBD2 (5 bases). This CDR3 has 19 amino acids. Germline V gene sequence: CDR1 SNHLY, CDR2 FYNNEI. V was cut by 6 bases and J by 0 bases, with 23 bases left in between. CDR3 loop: CASRRMVQMSGPNTGELFF. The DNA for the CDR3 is TGTGCCAGCAGACGTATGGTACAGATGAGCGGACCGAACACCGGGGAGCTGTTTTTT.